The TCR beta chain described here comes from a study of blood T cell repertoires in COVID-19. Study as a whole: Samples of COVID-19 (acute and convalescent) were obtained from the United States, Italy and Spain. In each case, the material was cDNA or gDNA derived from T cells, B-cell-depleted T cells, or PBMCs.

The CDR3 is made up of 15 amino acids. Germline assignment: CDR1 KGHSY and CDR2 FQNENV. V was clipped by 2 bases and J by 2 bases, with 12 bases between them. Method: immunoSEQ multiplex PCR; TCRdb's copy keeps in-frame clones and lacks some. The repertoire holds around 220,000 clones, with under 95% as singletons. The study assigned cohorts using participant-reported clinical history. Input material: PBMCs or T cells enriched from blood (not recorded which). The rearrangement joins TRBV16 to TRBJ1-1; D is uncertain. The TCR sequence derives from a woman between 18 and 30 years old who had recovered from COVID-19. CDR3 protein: CASSQAGIRNTEAFF. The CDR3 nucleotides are TGTGCCAGCAGCCAAGCGGGTATCCGCAACACTGAAGCTTTCTTT.